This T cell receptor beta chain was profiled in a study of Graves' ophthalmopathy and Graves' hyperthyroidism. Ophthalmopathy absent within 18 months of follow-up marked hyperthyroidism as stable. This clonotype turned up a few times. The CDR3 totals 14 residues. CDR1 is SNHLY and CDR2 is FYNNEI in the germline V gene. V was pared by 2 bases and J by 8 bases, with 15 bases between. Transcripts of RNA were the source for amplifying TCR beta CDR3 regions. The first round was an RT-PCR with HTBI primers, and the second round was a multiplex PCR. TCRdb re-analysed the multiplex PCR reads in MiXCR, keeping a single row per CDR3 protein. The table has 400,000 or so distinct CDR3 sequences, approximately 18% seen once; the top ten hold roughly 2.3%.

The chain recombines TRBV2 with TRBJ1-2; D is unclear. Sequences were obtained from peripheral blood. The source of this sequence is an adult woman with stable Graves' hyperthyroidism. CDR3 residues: CASSETSQYRGYTF. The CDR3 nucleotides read TGTGCCAGCAGTGAAACTTCGCAGTACCGCGGCTACACCTTC.